Each of the 21 T cell receptor beta chains below was sequenced from the same sample in a study of blood T cell repertoires in COVID-19. Using immunoSEQ multiplex PCR, the repertoire was profiled, and TCRdb retains in-frame clones only, with some absent. The sample includes around 150,000 clones, around 82% of them seen just once. The specimen sequenced was peripheral blood. The receptor set was obtained from a woman in her sixties or seventies with acute or convalescent COVID-19.

The rearrangement links TRBV13 to TRBJ2-3, with 9 bases lining up with TRBD2. This CDR3 contains 16 residues. The germline gives CDR1 PRHDT, CDR2 FYEKMQ (reference sequence). Unmatched junction bases numbered 5, after V lost 2 bases and J lost 2 bases. CDR3 amino acids: CASSLRLADYTDTQYF. The CDR3 DNA reads as TGTGCCAGCAGCTTACGACTAGCGGATTACACAGATACGCAGTATTTT.

The V and J genes are TRBV27 and TRBJ2-7, with D tentatively TRBD1 (5 bases). CDR3 length: 15 residues. Between the trimmed V and J ends, which lost 0 bases and 5 bases, there was a span of 14 bases. Germline V gene sequence: CDR1 MNHEY, CDR2 SMNVEV (reference sequence). The CDR3 bases are TGTGCCAGCAGTTTATCCCCGTTACAGGACGACGAGCAGTACTTC. Translated: CASSLSPLQDDEQYF.

CDR3 DNA sequence: TGTGCCAGCAGTTTAATCCCTTCCTATTTATACGAGCAGTACTTC. Its translation is CASSLIPSYLYEQYF. The gene calls are TRBV27 and TRBJ2-7; no reliable D call. The V end lost 2 bases, the J end lost 4 bases, and 15 bases lay between the germline ends. CDR1 MNHEY and CDR2 SMNVEV come from the germline V gene (reference sequence). CDR3 length: 15 amino acids.

V and J are TRBV6-5 and TRBJ2-7; TRBD2 aligns across 7 bases. Germline V lookup: CDR1 MNHEY, CDR2 SVGAGI. The CDR3 sequence is 14 residues long. Losses at the gene ends were 10 bases for V and 1 base for J; bases not matched to a gene: 10. This chain's CDR3 is CAIQPSSGSYEQYF. In nucleotides, the CDR3 is TGTGCCATCCAACCTTCTAGCGGTTCCTACGAGCAGTACTTC.

The rearrangement joins TRBV7-2 to TRBJ2-5; 12 bases map to TRBD2. The CDR3 covers 15 residues. J was trimmed by 4 bases and V by 6 bases; bases with no gene match: 6. CDR1 is SGHTA and CDR2 is FQGNSA in the germline V gene. As DNA, the CDR3 is TGTGCCAGCAGGCCGACTAGCGGGAGAGGAGAGACCCAGTACTTC. It yields the protein CASRPTSGRGETQYF.

The chain recombines TRBV6-5 with TRBJ1-1; weak D call: TRBD1 (5 bases). The CDR3 contains 14 residues. The V end lost 5 bases, the J end lost 1 base, and 11 bases lay between the germline ends. Germline CDR1 MNHEY, CDR2 SVGAGI. The CDR3 sequence is CASSPWGENTEAFF. CDR3 DNA sequence: TGTGCCAGCAGTCCCTGGGGGGAGAACACTGAAGCTTTCTTT.

CDR3 region: CASSVDLVSNSPLHF. CDR3 in DNA: TGTGCCAGCAGCGTAGATTTAGTCTCCAATTCACCCCTCCACTTT. V gene TRBV9 combines with J gene TRBJ1-6; D not certain. Per the germline V gene, CDR1 is SGDLS and CDR2 is YYNGEE. The CDR3 runs to 15 residues. Trimming removed 0 bases at V and 7 bases at J, with 11 bases between.

The chain carries TRBV28 and TRBJ2-7; 8 nucleotides agree with TRBD1. The CDR3 totals 13 residues. The germline V gene has CDR1 MDHEN and CDR2 SYDVKM. Trimming cost V 6 bases and J 3 bases; bases outside gene matches: 4. CDR3 bases: TGTGCCAGCAGGGGGACAGGACTCTACGAGCAGTACTTC. Amino acids: CASRGTGLYEQYF.

This clone was picked up one time. The V gene is TRBV10-3, the J gene TRBJ1-6; 9 bases line up with TRBD1. Germline CDR1 ENHRY, CDR2 SYGVKD. CDR3 length: 12 residues. V shed 8 bases and J 9 bases; nucleotides not matched to a gene: 2. CDR3 nucleotides: TGTGCCATCGGGACAGGGACTTCACCCCTCCACTTT. Amino acid sequence: CAIGTGTSPLHF.

The chain links TRBV5-8 to TRBJ2-1; 8 bases match TRBD2. J lost 8 bases, V lost 4 bases, and 5 bases had no gene match. The germline CDR1 and CDR2 sequences are SGHTS and YDEGEE. This CDR3 has 13 residues. The CDR3 reads CASSPGGAYEQFF. The CDR3 DNA follows: TGTGCCAGCAGCCCCGGGGGGGCGTATGAGCAGTTCTTC.

V usage is TRBV2 and J usage is TRBJ1-1; D call uncertain. CDR3 size: 13 residues. The ends were cut back, 6 bases at V and 1 base at J, with 9 bases in the middle. Germline assignment: CDR1 SNHLY and CDR2 FYNNEI. CDR3 coding DNA: TGTGCCAGCAGCCAGACAAGGAACACTGAAGCTTTCTTT. This translates into CASSQTRNTEAFF.

V and J are TRBV28 and TRBJ2-7; TRBD2 matches at 7 bases. Per the germline V gene, CDR1 is MDHEN and CDR2 is SYDVKM. This CDR3 has 14 residues. Trimming took 8 bases from V and 2 from J; bases not matched to a gene: 9. This CDR3 reads CASLLTGGTYEQYF. CDR3 sequence (DNA): TGTGCCAGCCTTCTGACCGGGGGGACCTACGAGCAGTACTTC.

This chain uses TRBV6-1 with TRBJ2-3; 9 positions agree with TRBD2. Germline V gene data show CDR1 as MNHNS and CDR2 as SASEGT. This CDR3 is built from 15 residues. The trim removed 3 bases at V and 5 bases at J, leaving 6 bases unmatched. CDR3 DNA sequence: TGTGCCAGCAGTGAGGGTAGCGGGGGCCAAGATACGCAGTATTTT. Translation: CASSEGSGGQDTQYF.

This clone came up once. The chain employs TRBV3-1 (or the pseudogene TRBV3-2) and TRBJ2-3, with 9 bases matching TRBD1. From germline, CDR1 is LGHDT and CDR2 YNNKEL (reference sequence). This CDR3 is built from 14 residues. The V and J ends lost 4 bases and 8 bases, in that order; junction bases with no gene match: 7. The CDR3 here is CASSLGQGKITQYF. The CDR3 nucleotides are TGTGCCAGCAGCCTAGGACAGGGGAAGATTACGCAGTATTTT.

This sequence joins TRBV30 and TRBJ2-2; a weak D match, TRBD2 (5 bases). This CDR3 region has 15 residues. V lost 1 base to trimming and J lost 4 bases, with 13 bases between them. Germline CDR1 is GTSNPN and CDR2 is SVGIG (reference sequence). CDR3 in DNA: TGTGCCTGGAGTGGGGAACTCGGGGTCACCGGGGAGCTGTTTTTT. Encoded protein: CAWSGELGVTGELFF.

This clone was observed a single time. The V and J genes are TRBV6-6 and TRBJ2-2, with TRBD2 matching over 7 bases. With V trimmed by 6 bases and J by 3 bases, 10 bases remained unmatched. CDR1 and CDR2 from the germline V gene are MNHNY and SVGAGI (reference sequence). This CDR3 contains 16 residues. CDR3 region: CASSTHLAGDTGELFF. The CDR3 DNA reads TGTGCCAGCAGCACCCACCTGGCGGGAGACACCGGGGAGCTGTTTTTT.

The rearrangement uses TRBV11-2 and TRBJ2-5; TRBD1 agrees at 7 bases. The end of the DNA fits TRBJ2-7 better, so the J call may be wrong. Looked up from germline, CDR1 is SGHAT and CDR2 is FQNNGV. The CDR3 extends over 14 amino acids. The CDR3 nucleotides are TGTGCCAGCAGCGGTCCGGGACAGTACTACGAGCAGTACTTC. This encodes CASSGPGQYYEQYF.

The rearrangement joins TRBV19 to TRBJ1-1; TRBD1 is a possible D gene (6 bases). Looked up from germline, CDR1 is LNHDA and CDR2 is SQIVND (reference sequence). The CDR3 contains 14 residues. V was pared by 4 bases and J by 4 bases, with 13 bases between. CDR3 protein: CASSKQGLFTEAFF. The CDR3 DNA reads as TGTGCCAGTAGTAAACAGGGTTTGTTCACTGAAGCTTTCTTT. The full variable domain, in which reference TRBV19 and TRBJ1-1 provide the parts outside the CDR3, is DGGITQSPKYLFRKEGQNVTLSCEQNLNHDAMYWYRQDPGQGLRLIYYSQIVNDFQKGDIAEGYSVSREKKESFPLTVTSAQKNPTAFYLCASSKQGLFTEAFFGQGTRLTVV.

The genes are TRBV9 and TRBJ2-5; 10 nucleotides align to TRBD2. Germline assignment: CDR1 SGDLS and CDR2 YYNGEE. The CDR3 extends over 16 amino acids. The trim removed 0 bases at V and 0 bases at J, leaving 2 bases unmatched. In nucleotides, the CDR3 is TGTGCCAGCAGCGTAGAAGCGGGAGGGTACCAAGAGACCCAGTACTTC. This encodes CASSVEAGGYQETQYF.

The V gene is TRBV6-5, the J gene TRBJ1-2, with D perhaps matching TRBD1 (6 bases). Germline V lookup: CDR1 MNHEY, CDR2 SVGAGI. The CDR3 has 15 amino acids. The V end was cut by 0 bases, the J end by 4 bases, with 12 bases between. The CDR3 sequence is CASSYSSWTAYGYTF. DNA of the CDR3: TGTGCCAGCAGTTACTCGAGTTGGACAGCCTATGGCTACACCTTC.

The gene calls are TRBV27 and TRBJ1-2; D possibly corresponds to TRBD1 (5 bases). The CDR3 extends over 17 amino acids. Germline-derived CDR1 and CDR2 are MNHEY and SMNVEV (reference sequence). V lost 3 bases to trimming and J lost 5 bases, with 22 bases between them. The CDR3 reads CASSFAGSVDAIYGYTF. The DNA for the CDR3 is TGTGCCAGCAGTTTCGCAGGGTCGGTAGATGCTATATATGGCTACACCTTC.